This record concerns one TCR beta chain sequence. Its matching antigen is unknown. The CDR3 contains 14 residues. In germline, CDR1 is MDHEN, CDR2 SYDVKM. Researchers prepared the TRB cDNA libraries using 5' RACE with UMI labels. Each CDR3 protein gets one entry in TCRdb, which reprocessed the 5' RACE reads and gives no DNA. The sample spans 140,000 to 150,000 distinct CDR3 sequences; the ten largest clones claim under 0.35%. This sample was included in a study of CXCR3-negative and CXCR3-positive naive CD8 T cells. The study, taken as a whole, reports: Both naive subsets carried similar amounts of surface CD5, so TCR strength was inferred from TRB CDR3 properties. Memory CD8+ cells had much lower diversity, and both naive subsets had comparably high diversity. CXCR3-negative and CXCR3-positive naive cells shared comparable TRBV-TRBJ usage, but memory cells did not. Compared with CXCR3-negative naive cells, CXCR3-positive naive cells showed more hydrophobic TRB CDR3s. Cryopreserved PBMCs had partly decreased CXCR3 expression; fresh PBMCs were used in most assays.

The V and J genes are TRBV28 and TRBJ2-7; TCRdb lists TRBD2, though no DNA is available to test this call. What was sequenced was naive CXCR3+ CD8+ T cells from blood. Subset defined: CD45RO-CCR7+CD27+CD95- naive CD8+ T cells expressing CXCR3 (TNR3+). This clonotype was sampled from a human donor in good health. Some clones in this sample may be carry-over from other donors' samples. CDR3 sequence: CASSPVSGPYEQYF.